This TCR beta chain was profiled in a study of cytotoxic CD8 clonotypes in ibrutinib-treated CLL. The repertoire was sequenced with immunoSEQ multiplex PCR; TCRdb's copy has only in-frame clones and lacks some. Among roughly 100,000 clones listed, 60% to 80% were seen once. This CDR3 is built from 15 residues. Trimming pared 1 base from V and 0 bases from J, leaving 10 bases between. CDR1 is MGHRA, CDR2 YSYEKL, per germline. The source was PBMCs, collected after 12 months of ibrutinib treatment. The V gene is TRBV4-1, the J gene TRBJ2-7, with D uncertain. This clonotype was obtained from a human donor with chronic lymphocytic leukemia. CDR3 amino acids: CASSQAAAGSYEQYF. CDR3 nucleotides: TGCGCCAGCAGCCAAGCGGCAGCAGGCTCCTACGAGCAGTACTTC.